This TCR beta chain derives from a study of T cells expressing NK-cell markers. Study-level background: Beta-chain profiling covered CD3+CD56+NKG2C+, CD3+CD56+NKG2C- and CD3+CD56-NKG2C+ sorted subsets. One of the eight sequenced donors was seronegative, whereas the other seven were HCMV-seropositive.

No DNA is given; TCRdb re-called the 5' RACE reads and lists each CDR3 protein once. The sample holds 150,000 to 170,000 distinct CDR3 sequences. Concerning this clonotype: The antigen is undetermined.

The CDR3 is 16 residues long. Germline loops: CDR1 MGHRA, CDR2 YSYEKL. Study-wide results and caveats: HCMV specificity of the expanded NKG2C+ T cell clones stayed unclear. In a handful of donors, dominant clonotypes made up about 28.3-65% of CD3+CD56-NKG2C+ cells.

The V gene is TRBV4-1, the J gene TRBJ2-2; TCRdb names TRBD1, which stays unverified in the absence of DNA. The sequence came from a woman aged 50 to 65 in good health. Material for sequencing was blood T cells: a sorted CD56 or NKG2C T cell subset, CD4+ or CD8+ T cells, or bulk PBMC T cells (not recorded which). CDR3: CASSQDLTGGTGELFF.